These 32 T cell receptor beta chains came from one sample sequenced in a study of shared clonotypes between healthy human individuals (dated by TCRdb to 2018 to 2021). Library preparation used the immunoSEQ multiplex PCR assay. TCRdb took this table from immuneACCESS and kept in-frame rearrangements with V and J called. Such tables lack part of the clones; where checked against another copy, unresolved V genes explain under half of the gap, and the rest is unexplained. Within this sample are some 510,000 clones, with 75% to 85% of them counted one time only. 10% to 15% of the sample belongs to the ten largest clones. The sample taken for sequencing was PBMCs. The source of these receptors is a woman aged 40-49 years in good health. Some clones in this sample may be carry-over from other donors' samples.

The genes are TRBV5-1 and TRBJ2-3; D perhaps matches TRBD2 (6 bases). Trimming shortened V by 0 bases and J by 5 bases, and 16 bases separated the two germline ends. The CDR3 length is 16 residues. CDR1 is SGHRS, CDR2 YFSETQ, per germline. The CDR3 loop reads CASSLVRGNGLDTQYF. Here the CDR3 DNA reads TGCGCCAGCAGCTTGGTTCGCGGGAATGGGTTAGATACGCAGTATTTT. Filled out from reference TRBV5-1 and TRBJ2-3, the complete variable domain reads KAGVTQTPRYLIKTRGQQVTLSCSPISGHRSVSWYQQTPGQGLQFLFEYFSETQRNKGNFPGRFSGRQFSNSRSEMNVSTLELGDSALYLCASSLVRGNGLDTQYFGPGTRLTVL.

To note about this clone: Other nucleotide sequences from this sample produce the same CDR3. The J gene is TRBJ2-2, the V gene TRBV27; D is undetermined. The CDR3 has 13 amino acids. Per germline, CDR1 MNHEY and CDR2 SMNVEV (reference sequence). Trimming took off 4 bases at V and 1 base at J, with 4 bases between the two ends. CDR3 DNA sequence: TGTGCCAGCAGTTCACAGAACACCGGGGAGCTGTTTTTT. This encodes CASSSQNTGELFF.

The sample holds many counts of this clone. The CDR3: CASSEGGRQPQHF. The CDR3 nucleotides are TGTGCCAGCAGTGAAGGTGGGCGACAGCCCCAGCATTTT. The rearrangement links TRBV6-1 to TRBJ1-5; D not certain. Trimming took off 1 base at V and 7 bases at J, with 8 bases between the two ends. Per germline, CDR1 MNHNS and CDR2 SASEGT. This CDR3 is 13 amino acids long.

This clone was seen only a few times. The gene calls are TRBV4-2 and TRBJ1-5; D is unclear. The CDR3 runs to 14 residues. The germline gives CDR1 LGHNA, CDR2 YNFKEQ. Between the trimmed V and J ends, which lost 1 base and 3 bases, there was a span of 7 bases. CDR3 DNA: TGTGCCAGCAGCCAAGGTCACATCAATCAGCCCCAGCATTTT. It is translated as CASSQGHINQPQHF.

This chain links TRBV27 with TRBJ2-1; 14 bases align to TRBD2. This CDR3 contains 15 residues. V trimming: 5 bases; J trimming: 5 bases; junction bases outside the gene matches: 2. Germline V gene data show CDR1 as MNHEY and CDR2 as SMNVEV (reference sequence). Here the CDR3 DNA reads TGTGCCAGCAGTCGGACTAGCGGGAGGAACAATGAGCAGTTCTTC. Translation gives CASSRTSGRNNEQFF.

About this clone: This sample also contains other DNA sequences that code for the same CDR3. This chain links TRBV4-2 with TRBJ2-1, with D tentatively TRBD2 (5 bases). CDR1 is LGHNA, CDR2 YNFKEQ, per germline. CDR3 size: 14 residues. V was trimmed by 1 base and J by 2 bases, leaving 6 bases between them. The DNA of the CDR3 is TGTGCCAGCAGCCAAGCCGGGACCTACAATGAGCAGTTCTTC. This encodes CASSQAGTYNEQFF.

The chain combines TRBV6-6 with TRBJ1-5, with D hard to call. CDR1 and CDR2 (germline): MNHNY, SVGAGI (reference sequence). Trimming shortened V by 4 bases and J by 3 bases, and 10 bases separated the two germline ends. The CDR3 runs to 14 residues. The CDR3 protein is CASSLDRPNQPQHF. The DNA of the CDR3 is TGTGCCAGCAGTTTGGACCGACCCAATCAGCCCCAGCATTTT.

The genes are TRBV5-5 and TRBJ1-2, with 7 bases matching TRBD1. Germline V lookup: CDR1 SGHKS, CDR2 YYEKEE (reference sequence). V shed 1 base, J shed 6 bases, and the junction held 9 bases outside the gene matches. The CDR3 covers 15 residues. The CDR3 loop is CASSLLNRGVNGYTF. The CDR3 DNA is TGTGCCAGCAGCTTGCTAAACAGGGGAGTTAATGGCTACACCTTC.

The rearrangement joins TRBV5-1 to TRBJ1-2; unclear D gene. In germline, CDR1 is SGHRS, CDR2 YFSETQ. Deletions cut 0 bases from V and 7 bases from J, with 13 bases between. This CDR3 contains 14 residues. The CDR3 DNA is TGCGCCAGCAGCTTGGCCGGGCAGGCTGGTGGCTACACCTTC. Protein product: CASSLAGQAGGYTF. Together with reference TRBV5-1 and TRBJ1-2, the CDR3 gives the full variable domain: KAGVTQTPRYLIKTRGQQVTLSCSPISGHRSVSWYQQTPGQGLQFLFEYFSETQRNKGNFPGRFSGRQFSNSRSEMNVSTLELGDSALYLCASSLAGQAGGYTFGSGTRLTVV.

This clone was seen a single time. The rearrangement uses TRBV19 and TRBJ2-7; TRBD1 agrees at 8 bases. This CDR3 is built from 17 residues. In germline, CDR1 is LNHDA, CDR2 SQIVND (reference sequence). With V trimmed by 7 bases and J by 5 bases, 19 bases remained unmatched. DNA for the CDR3: TGTGCCAGTACCCCCCTGGACCGGGACAGGACTCTTGACGAGCAGTACTTC. Its translation is CASTPLDRDRTLDEQYF.

The genes are TRBV6-1 and TRBJ2-7; TRBD2 aligns across 7 bases. The junction had 3 bases not matched to a gene; V was cut back by 1 base and J by 0 bases. CDR1 is MNHNS, CDR2 SASEGT, per germline. CDR3 size: 15 residues. CDR3 bases: TGTGCCAGCAGTGAAGGGGTAGCGGGCTCCTACGAGCAGTACTTC. Translating it yields CASSEGVAGSYEQYF.

The J gene is TRBJ2-7, the V gene TRBV5-1; 10 bases match TRBD2. V lost 4 bases, J lost 2 bases, and 6 bases stayed unmatched. There are 15 residues in the CDR3. The germline CDR1 and CDR2 sequences are SGHRS and YFSETQ. The CDR3, as DNA: TGCGCCAGCAGCCAGACTAGCGGGTACCCCTACGAGCAGTACTTC. Translation: CASSQTSGYPYEQYF.

The chain has TRBV6-7 and TRBJ1-2; TRBD1 is a possible D gene (6 bases). TRBV6-7 falls under the ORF class, with uncertain function. The CDR3 extends over 15 amino acids. Trimming shortened V by 8 bases and J by 1 base, and 17 bases separated the two germline ends. The DNA for the CDR3 is TGTGCCAGCCGCGCCTTGGACAGATTTAACTATGGCTACACCTTC. Residues: CASRALDRFNYGYTF.

This clone was counted between two and nine times. This rearrangement joins TRBV9 to TRBJ2-5, with 10 bases fitting TRBD1. The V gene's germline CDR1 is SGDLS and CDR2 YYNGEE. The CDR3 is 15 amino acids. Germline trimming cut 6 bases from V and 5 bases from J; bases unmatched to any gene: 10. In nucleotides, the CDR3 is TGTGCCAGCACCGTTGGGACAGGGGATTTGGAGACCCAGTACTTC. It yields the protein CASTVGTGDLETQYF.

The J gene is TRBJ2-3, the V gene TRBV5-1; TRBD2 agrees at 7 bases. The junction had 4 bases not matched to a gene; V was cut back by 3 bases and J by 0 bases. CDR3 length: 15 residues. The V gene's germline CDR1 is SGHRS and CDR2 YFSETQ. The CDR3 nucleotides read TGCGCCAGCAGCTCATCAGCGGGAAGCACAGATACGCAGTATTTT. It yields the protein CASSSSAGSTDTQYF.

The chain links TRBV5-1 to TRBJ2-5; D is undetermined. Germline CDR1 SGHRS, CDR2 YFSETQ. V gave up 1 base and J gave up 3 bases, with 10 bases separating them. There are 14 residues in the CDR3. CDR3 region: CASSLSVAEETQYF. The DNA of the CDR3 is TGCGCCAGCAGCTTGTCCGTGGCTGAAGAGACCCAGTACTTC. Complete variable domain (other parts from reference TRBV5-1 and TRBJ2-5): KAGVTQTPRYLIKTRGQQVTLSCSPISGHRSVSWYQQTPGQGLQFLFEYFSETQRNKGNFPGRFSGRQFSNSRSEMNVSTLELGDSALYLCASSLSVAEETQYFGPGTRLLVL.

The rearrangement joins TRBV27 to TRBJ2-7; TRBD1 matches 11 bases. CDR3 length: 20 residues. V shed 3 bases, J shed 2 bases, and the junction held 18 bases outside the gene matches. Germline-derived CDR1 and CDR2 are MNHEY and SMNVEV (reference sequence). The CDR3 nucleotides are TGTGCCAGCAGTTTCCCCTACACCGGGACAGGGGGAATTGTGGCCTACGAGCAGTACTTC. Amino acid sequence: CASSFPYTGTGGIVAYEQYF.

This sequence joins TRBV28 and TRBJ1-4; D is unclear. The V gene's germline CDR1 is MDHEN and CDR2 SYDVKM. The ends were cut back, 8 bases at V and 0 bases at J, with 13 bases in the middle. This CDR3 has 15 amino acids. Here the CDR3 reads CASGSRAATNEKLFF. In DNA form, the CDR3 reads TGTGCCAGCGGGTCTAGAGCCGCAACTAATGAAAAACTGTTTTTT.

This chain links TRBV30 with TRBJ2-3; D remains ambiguous. Trimming pared 0 bases from V and 0 bases from J, leaving 7 bases between. The CDR3 has 14 residues. Germline loops: CDR1 GTSNPN, CDR2 SVGIG (reference sequence). The CDR3 sequence: CAWSVGLSTDTQYF. As DNA, the CDR3 is TGTGCCTGGAGTGTAGGGCTTAGCACAGATACGCAGTATTTT.

The chain is built from TRBV10-2 and TRBJ2-7; either TRBD1 or TRBD2 may supply D (5 bases each). The germline V gene encodes CDR1 WSHSY and CDR2 SAAADI. CDR3 length: 12 amino acids. V lost 8 bases, J lost 3 bases, and 11 bases lay in between. In DNA form, the CDR3 reads TGCGCCAGCGGGACCGATTACTACGAGCAGTACTTC. Amino acids: CASGTDYYEQYF.

On this clone itself: A read error is the likely source, as a far larger clone sits one nucleotide away. This rearrangement joins TRBV5-1 to TRBJ1-1; the D is unclear. The V gene lost 1 base and the J gene lost 1 base, with 14 bases spanning the gap. Per germline, CDR1 SGHRS and CDR2 YFSETQ. CDR3 length equals 16 residues. The CDR3, as DNA: TGCGCCAGCAGCTTGTCGACAAGCCGGTGGAACACTGAAGCTTTCTTT. Translation: CASSLSTSRWNTEAFF. The full variable domain, with the rest looked up from reference TRBV5-1 and TRBJ1-1, is KAGVTQTPRYLIKTRGQQVTLSCSPISGHRSVSWYQQTPGQGLQFLFEYFSETQRNKGNFPGRFSGRQFSNSRSEMNVSTLELGDSALYLCASSLSTSRWNTEAFFGQGTRLTVV.

This clone occurred a few times. J is TRBJ2-7 and V is TRBV27, with D uncertain. CDR3 length equals 16 residues. V was cut by 3 bases and J by 0 bases, with 15 bases left in between. CDR1 is MNHEY, CDR2 SMNVEV, per germline (reference sequence). The CDR3 here is CASSFDSASSSYEQYF. The DNA for the CDR3 is TGTGCCAGCAGTTTCGATTCGGCTTCCAGCTCCTACGAGCAGTACTTC.

A remark on this clone: Given a far larger clone just one base away, this is likely a sequencing read error. The identical CDR3 is also encoded by other nucleotide sequences in the sample. The gene calls are TRBV28 and TRBJ2-6; tentative D call: TRBD1 (5 bases). The CDR3 has 13 residues. Germline lookup yields CDR1 MDHEN and CDR2 SYDVKM. The CDR3 here is CASDSSGANVLTF. CDR3 nucleotides: TGCGCCAGCGACAGCTCTGGGGCCAACGTCCTGACTTTC.

The V call is TRBV30, the J call TRBJ1-3, with D perhaps TRBD1 (5 bases). Germline CDR1 is GTSNPN and CDR2 is SVGIG (reference sequence). There are 13 residues in the CDR3. V dropped 3 bases and J dropped 11 bases, with 17 bases sitting between them. The CDR3 nucleotides read TGTGCCTGGAGACCGGGACCGAGATCGCCCATATATTTT. It is translated as CAWRPGPRSPIYF.

The chain uses TRBV15 and TRBJ1-1; 9 positions match TRBD1. Germline assignment: CDR1 LNHNV and CDR2 YYDKDF (reference sequence). V lost 4 bases to trimming and J lost 8 bases; unmatched junction nucleotides: 5. The CDR3 is 13 residues long. The CDR3 coding sequence is TGTGCCACCAGCATACGACAGGGGGGCGAAGCTTTCTTT. It is translated as CATSIRQGGEAFF.

The genes are TRBV7-9 and TRBJ2-7; 7 positions agree with TRBD1. Germline trimming cut 5 bases from V and 3 bases from J; bases unmatched to any gene: 4. The CDR3 covers 13 residues. CDR1 is SEHNR, CDR2 FQNEAQ, per germline (reference sequence). CDR3: CASSRGQDYEQYF. In DNA form, the CDR3 reads TGTGCCAGCAGCCGAGGACAGGACTACGAGCAGTACTTC.

A word on this clone: The same CDR3 can be traced to other DNA sequences in this sample. This rearrangement joins TRBV19 to TRBJ2-7; 8 nucleotides agree with TRBD2. After removal of 3 bases from V and 0 bases from J, the junction contained 1 base not matched to a gene. This CDR3 is built from 14 residues. Germline V gene data show CDR1 as LNHDA and CDR2 as SQIVND (reference sequence). This chain's CDR3 is CASSISGSSYEQYF. DNA of the CDR3: TGTGCCAGTAGTATCAGCGGGAGCTCCTACGAGCAGTACTTC. The entire variable domain, with the rest obtained from reference TRBV19 and TRBJ2-7, is as follows: DGGITQSPKYLFRKEGQNVTLSCEQNLNHDAMYWYRQDPGQGLRLIYYSQIVNDFQKGDIAEGYSVSREKKESFPLTVTSAQKNPTAFYLCASSISGSSYEQYFGPGTRLTVT.

The chain is built from TRBV7-2 and TRBJ1-1; a weak D match, TRBD1 (5 bases). The CDR3 has 16 residues. V lost 1 base and J lost 4, with 16 bases in between. Looked up from germline, CDR1 is SGHTA and CDR2 is FQGNSA. The CDR3 loop reads CASSLVGGAGITEAFF. In DNA form, the CDR3 reads TGTGCCAGCAGCTTAGTTGGCGGGGCGGGTATCACTGAAGCTTTCTTT.

This clone was found a few times. The chain links TRBV12-5 to TRBJ1-1; D is ambiguous. Germline V gives CDR1 LGHNT, CDR2 FRNRAP. The CDR3 loop spans 13 amino acids. Trimming left V 2 bases short and J 2 bases short, with 6 bases between. CDR3 sequence (DNA): TGTGCTAGTGGTTTGACGGATAACACTGAAGCTTTCTTT. Translating it yields CASGLTDNTEAFF. The variable domain in full, completed from reference TRBV12-5 and TRBJ1-1, reads DARVTQTPRHKVTEMGQEVTMRCQPILGHNTVFWYRQTMMQGLELLAYFRNRAPLDDSGMPKDRFSAEMPDATLATLKIQPSEPRDSAVYFCASGLTDNTEAFFGQGTRLTVV.

J is TRBJ1-1 and V is TRBV5-6; TRBD1 might be the D (5 bases). CDR3 length equals 15 residues. Germline V gene sequence: CDR1 SGHDT, CDR2 YYEEEE. V dropped 5 bases and J dropped 1 base, with 15 bases sitting between them. The CDR3 region has the DNA TGTGCCAGCAGATCCACGGGACTTTGGAACACTGAAGCTTTCTTT. It is translated as CASRSTGLWNTEAFF.

V and J are TRBV5-1 and TRBJ1-1; TRBD1 might be the D (6 bases). Deletions cut 0 bases from V and 2 bases from J, with 11 bases between. The CDR3 loop spans 15 amino acids. Germline V gene lookup returns CDR1 SGHRS and CDR2 YFSETQ. The chain's CDR3 is CASSLAGGLNTEAFF. Here the CDR3 DNA reads TGCGCCAGCAGCTTGGCCGGGGGGCTAAACACTGAAGCTTTCTTT.

V and J are TRBV14 and TRBJ2-1; the match to TRBD2 covers 13 bases. CDR1 SGHDN and CDR2 FVKESK come from the germline V gene. The CDR3 is made up of 17 amino acids. V lost 0 bases, J lost 8 bases, and 7 bases stayed unmatched. DNA for the CDR3: TGTGCCAGCAGCCAAGATCGGACTAGCGGGAGTGTCGATGAGCAGTTCTTC. Protein product: CASSQDRTSGSVDEQFF. Together with reference TRBV14 and TRBJ2-1, the CDR3 gives the full variable domain: EAGVTQFPSHSVIEKGQTVTLRCDPISGHDNLYWYRRVMGKEIKFLLHFVKESKQDESGMPNNRFLAERTGGTYSTLKVQPAELEDSGVYFCASSQDRTSGSVDEQFFGPGTRLTVL.